In its sample, the clone carrying this T cell receptor (beta chain) was seen a few times. Its target is unknown. With V trimmed by 4 bases and J by 5 bases, 8 bases remained unmatched. Germline CDR1 and CDR2: DFQATT and SNEGSKA (reference sequence). CDR3 length equals 14 residues. A quantitative 5'-RACE method, one with molecular barcodes, was used to make TCR beta libraries. TCRdb re-called the 5' RACE reads through MiXCR, storing one row per CDR3 protein. The repertoire consists of 250,000 or so distinct CDR3 sequences, with 20% to 30% occurring once and the leading ten covering more than 0.6%. The data originate from a study of CD8 T cells in ankylosing spondylitis. Points from the study as a whole: Some motif variants were previously reported in reactive arthritis synovial fluid and blood. A CD8+ phenotype characterized the disease-linked clones, which were relatively rare in peripheral blood.

The chain has TRBV20-1 and TRBJ2-7, with 10 bases that match TRBD1. Sequencing was carried out using blood, either unsorted or a sorted T cell fraction (not recorded which). The TCR originated in a male donor with ankylosing spondylitis or in good health (not recorded which). The CDR3 spells CSATDGQGDDEQYF. DNA for the CDR3: TGCAGTGCTACAGATGGACAGGGGGACGACGAGCAGTACTTC.